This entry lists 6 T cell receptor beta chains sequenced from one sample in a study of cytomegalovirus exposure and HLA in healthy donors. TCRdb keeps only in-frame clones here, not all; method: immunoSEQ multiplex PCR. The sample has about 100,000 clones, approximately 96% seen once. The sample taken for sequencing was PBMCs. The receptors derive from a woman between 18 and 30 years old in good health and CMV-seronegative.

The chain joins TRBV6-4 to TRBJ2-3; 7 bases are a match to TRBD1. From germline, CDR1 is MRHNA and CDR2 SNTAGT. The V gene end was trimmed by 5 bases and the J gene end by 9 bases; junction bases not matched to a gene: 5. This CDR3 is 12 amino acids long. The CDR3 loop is CASSQQGSTQYF. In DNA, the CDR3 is TGTGCCAGCAGTCAACAGGGGTCCACGCAGTATTTT.

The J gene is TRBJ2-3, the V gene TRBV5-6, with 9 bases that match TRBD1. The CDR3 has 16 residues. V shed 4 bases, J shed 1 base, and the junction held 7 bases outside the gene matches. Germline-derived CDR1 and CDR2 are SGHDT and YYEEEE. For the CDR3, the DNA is TGTGCCAGCAGCCCGTTACGGACAGGGGGCACAGATACGCAGTATTTT. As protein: CASSPLRTGGTDTQYF.

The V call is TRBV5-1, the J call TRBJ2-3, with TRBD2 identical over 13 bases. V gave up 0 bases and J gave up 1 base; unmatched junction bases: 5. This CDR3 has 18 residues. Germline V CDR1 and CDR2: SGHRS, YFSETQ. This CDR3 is CASSLALAGGQGTDTQYF. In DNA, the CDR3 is TGCGCCAGCAGCTTGGCACTAGCGGGGGGGCAGGGCACAGATACGCAGTATTTT.

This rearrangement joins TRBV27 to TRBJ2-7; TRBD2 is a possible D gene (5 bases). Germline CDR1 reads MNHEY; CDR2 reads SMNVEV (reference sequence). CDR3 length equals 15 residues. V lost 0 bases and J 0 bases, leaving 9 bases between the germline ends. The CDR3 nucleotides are TGTGCCAGCAGTTTATCGGAGGCGGTCTCCTACGAGCAGTACTTC. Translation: CASSLSEAVSYEQYF.

CDR3 loop: CASGQGASYEQYF. The CDR3 bases are TGTGCCAGCGGACAGGGGGCATCCTACGAGCAGTACTTC. The chain is built from TRBV5-5 and TRBJ2-7, with 11 bases lining up with TRBD1. The junction had 1 base not matched to a gene; V was cut back by 7 bases and J by 1 base. Germline V gives CDR1 SGHKS, CDR2 YYEKEE (reference sequence). CDR3 length: 13 residues. Using reference TRBV5-5 and TRBJ2-7 for the parts outside the CDR3, the full variable domain is DAGVTQSPTHLIKTRGQQVTLRCSPISGHKSVSWYQQVLGQGPQFIFQYYEKEERGRGNFPDRFSARQFPNYSSELNVNALLLGDSALYLCASGQGASYEQYFGPGTRLTVT.

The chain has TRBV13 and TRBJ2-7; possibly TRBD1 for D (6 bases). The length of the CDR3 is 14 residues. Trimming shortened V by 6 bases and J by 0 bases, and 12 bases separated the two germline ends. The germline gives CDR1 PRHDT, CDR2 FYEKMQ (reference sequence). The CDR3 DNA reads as TGTGCCAGCAGGAGGGGGACGACCTCCTACGAGCAGTACTTC. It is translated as CASRRGTTSYEQYF.